This entry features one TCR beta chain sequence. Assay: immunoSEQ multiplex PCR; the TCRdb copy retains only in-frame clones and omits some. The table has roughly 42,000 clones, roughly nine tenths seen once. The data are from a study of OX40 agonist ivuxolimab in advanced cancers. The CDR3 runs 13 residues. CDR1 MDHEN and CDR2 SYDVKM come from the germline V gene. V lost 4 bases, J lost 0 bases, and 7 bases lay in between. This specimen was CD4+ or CD8+ T cells sorted from blood, taken in a trial of the OX40 agonist ivuxolimab. The origin of this receptor is an adult with an advanced solid tumor such as melanoma, head and neck, liver or kidney cancer. The V call is TRBV28, the J call TRBJ2-7; D remains ambiguous. This CDR3 reads CASSSRASYEQYF. CDR3 coding DNA: TGTGCCAGCAGTTCTAGGGCCTCCTACGAGCAGTACTTC.